The 15 T cell receptor beta chains presented below share a single source sample, sequenced in a study of T cells in Graves' hyperthyroidism and ophthalmopathy. Amplification targeted TCR beta CDR3 regions from RNA transcripts. The study used the HTBI primer set for a first-round RT-PCR of the TCR CDR3. MiXCR, run by TCRdb on the multiplex PCR reads, gives a single entry per CDR3 protein. The sample lists a few hundred thousand distinct CDR3 sequences, just under 25% occurring once. Source material: blood. The receptors come from a man in his forties or fifties with Graves' hyperthyroidism.

Turning to this clonotype: A clone one base away is much larger, so this may be a read error. The rearrangement uses TRBV7-2 and TRBJ2-1; 7 nucleotides align to TRBD2. CDR3 length: 14 amino acids. V shed 4 bases, J shed 6 bases, and the junction held 6 bases outside the gene matches. CDR1 SGHTA and CDR2 FQGNSA come from the germline V gene. The CDR3 reads CASSWGGLINEQFF. CDR3 DNA: TGTGCCAGCAGCTGGGGGGGACTCATCAATGAGCAGTTCTTC.

This chain links TRBV20-1 with TRBJ2-1, with 10 bases aligning to TRBD2. Germline V gives CDR1 DFQATT, CDR2 SNEGSKA (reference sequence). After removal of 6 bases from V and 8 bases from J, the junction contained 10 bases not matched to a gene. The CDR3 consists of 14 residues. The DNA for the CDR3 is TGCAGTGCCCCGAGAGCTAGCGGGAGATATGAGCAGTTCTTC. This translates into CSAPRASGRYEQFF.

The chain joins TRBV4-2 to TRBJ2-3; D gene ambiguous. CDR1 and CDR2 from the germline V gene are LGHNA and YNFKEQ. The CDR3 is made up of 16 amino acids. V shed 1 base and J shed 2 bases, with 13 bases lying between them. CDR3 DNA sequence: TGTGCCAGCAGCCAAGTTGCCGCACTCTTCACAGATACGCAGTATTTT. This codes for CASSQVAALFTDTQYF.

There are a few counts of this clonotype. The CDR3 spells CSAFDRGDYGYTF. CDR3 sequence (DNA): TGCAGTGCCTTCGACAGGGGGGACTATGGCTACACCTTC. V is TRBV20-1 and J is TRBJ1-2; 9 nucleotides line up with TRBD1. CDR3 size: 13 residues. V shed 6 bases, J shed 3 bases, and the junction held 5 bases outside the gene matches. The V gene's germline CDR1 is DFQATT and CDR2 SNEGSKA (reference sequence).

This clonotype was recorded many times. The chain has TRBV10-3 and TRBJ2-3; TRBD2 matches at 12 bases. The CDR3 sequence is 17 residues long. The J segment lost 1 base and the V segment lost 1 base, leaving 3 bases of the junction unmatched. Germline V gene lookup returns CDR1 ENHRY and CDR2 SYGVKD. CDR3 loop: CAISEFPSGRGTDTQYF. The CDR3 DNA is TGTGCCATCAGTGAGTTTCCTAGCGGGAGGGGCACAGATACGCAGTATTTT.

This clonotype was seen only a few times. V is TRBV4-2 and J is TRBJ2-1; D might be TRBD1 (6 bases). The ends were cut back, 0 bases at V and 5 bases at J, with 11 bases in the middle. CDR3 length equals 15 residues. Germline assignment: CDR1 LGHNA and CDR2 YNFKEQ. CDR3 DNA: TGTGCCAGCAGCCAAGATGGGACATACGACAATGAGCAGTTCTTC. Its translation: CASSQDGTYDNEQFF.

This clonotype showed up just a few times. The gene calls are TRBV7-6 and TRBJ1-2, with D possibly matching TRBD1 (6 bases). Germline assignment: CDR1 SGHVS and CDR2 FNYEAQ. The V end lost 4 bases, the J end lost 6 bases, and 9 bases lay between the germline ends. CDR3 length: 12 amino acids. CDR3 sequence reads: CASSSQGDGYTF. The CDR3 nucleotides are TGTGCCAGCAGCTCACAGGGAGATGGCTACACCTTC.

This clonotype showed up many times. V is TRBV29-1 and J is TRBJ1-1, with a possible D match to TRBD1 (5 bases). Germline CDR1 SQVTM, CDR2 ANQGSEA. CDR3 length: 14 residues. Trimming took off 7 bases at V and 2 bases at J, with 17 bases between the two ends. CDR3 in amino acids: CSGRGVLGNTEAFF. Here the CDR3 DNA reads TGCAGCGGAAGGGGAGTATTGGGAAACACTGAAGCTTTCTTT.

This clonotype was detected only a few times. The V and J genes are TRBV12-3 or TRBV12-4 and TRBJ2-1; D perhaps matches TRBD1 (6 bases). The CDR3 length is 13 residues. Trimming shortened V by 7 bases and J by 8 bases, and 15 bases separated the two germline ends. The CDR3 DNA is TGTGCCAGCAAGCAGGGGATCACCGATGAGCAGTTCTTC. Translating it yields CASKQGITDEQFF.

This clonotype was recorded a few times. The J gene is TRBJ1-4, the V gene TRBV12-3 or TRBV12-4; 8 positions agree with TRBD1. The CDR3 runs to 15 residues. Trimming removed 5 bases from V and 5 bases from J; junction bases left unmatched: 7. The CDR3 bases are TGTGCCAGCAGTCTCTCAGGGGGCCGAAATGAAAAACTGTTTTTT. This encodes CASSLSGGRNEKLFF.

This chain uses TRBV29-1 with TRBJ2-3; the D is unclear. The length of the CDR3 is 11 residues. Germline lookup yields CDR1 SQVTM and CDR2 ANQGSEA. Trimming removed 7 bases from V and 2 bases from J, with 7 bases in between. The CDR3: CSASFTDTQYF. CDR3 in DNA: TGCAGCGCATCGTTCACAGATACGCAGTATTTT.

The chain couples TRBV27 to TRBJ1-4; possible D gene TRBD1, 5 bases. Trimming left V 5 bases short and J 9 bases short, with 7 bases between. The CDR3 is made up of 11 amino acids. The V gene's germline CDR1 is MNHEY and CDR2 SMNVEV (reference sequence). The DNA for the CDR3 is TGTGCCAGCAGTCAGGGACAAAAACTGTTTTTT. It encodes CASSQGQKLFF.

This clonotype was seen many times. The chain links TRBV2 to TRBJ1-2; 9 nucleotides line up with TRBD1. The CDR3 runs 14 residues. Germline CDR1 and CDR2: SNHLY and FYNNEI. V lost 3 bases to trimming and J lost 3 bases; unmatched junction nucleotides: 2. DNA of the CDR3: TGTGCCAGCAGTGACACAGGGGGCTACTATGGCTACACCTTC. Translation: CASSDTGGYYGYTF.

The chain has TRBV5-1 and TRBJ2-1, with 8 bases lining up with TRBD1. CDR1 is SGHRS and CDR2 is YFSETQ in the germline V gene. This CDR3 comprises 15 residues. V gave up 4 bases and J gave up 2 bases; unmatched junction bases: 5. In nucleotides, the CDR3 is TGCGCCAGCAGCCAGACGGGACAGGCCTACAATGAGCAGTTCTTC. This sequence encodes CASSQTGQAYNEQFF.

This clonotype has only a few counts. The CDR3 DNA is TGCGCCAGCAGCTTGGAATTCGAAGGGGGATGGTACTTC. Translated, it gives CASSLEFEGGWYF. The chain uses TRBV5-1 and TRBJ2-5; weak D call: TRBD1 (6 bases). The CDR3 is made up of 13 amino acids. The V end lost 0 bases, the J end lost 13 bases, and 16 bases lay between the germline ends. The germline V gene encodes CDR1 SGHRS and CDR2 YFSETQ. Filled out from reference TRBV5-1 and TRBJ2-5, the complete variable domain reads KAGVTQTPRYLIKTRGQQVTLSCSPISGHRSVSWYQQTPGQGLQFLFEYFSETQRNKGNFPGRFSGRQFSNSRSEMNVSTLELGDSALYLCASSLEFEGGWYFGPGTRLLVL.